This T cell receptor (beta chain) was captured in a study of blood T cell repertoires in COVID-19. At the level of the study: The origin of the acute and convalescent COVID-19 samples was the United States, Italy and Spain. T cells, B-cell-depleted T cells, or PBMCs provided the cDNA or gDNA that served as material.

Authors' analysis steps: Estimation of nucleated cell counts was performed using reference gene primer amplification. Profiling relied on immunoSEQ multiplex PCR, and the TCRdb table lists in-frame clones only, not all of them. V, J and clone size were drawn from that table, and D and trimming were deduced from the DNA. This table holds over 100,000 clones, roughly 82% found once. Trimming shortened V by 8 bases and J by 8 bases, and 16 bases separated the two germline ends. The CDR3 extends over 13 amino acids. Germline CDR1 and CDR2: SEHNR and FQNEAQ (reference sequence). The specimen was peripheral blood. This TCR was recovered from a man aged 55-75 years with acute or convalescent COVID-19. The rearrangement links TRBV7-9 to TRBJ2-4, with D possibly TRBD1 on 6 matching bases. CDR3 in DNA: TGTGCCAGCGGGAGAACAGGGTTAGACATTCAGTACTTC. It encodes CASGRTGLDIQYF.